The rows below give T cell receptor beta chains drawn from one sample of a study of a mutant IDH1 vaccine in newly diagnosed glioma. Libraries were prepared by immunoSEQ multiplex PCR; TCRdb keeps only in-frame clonotypes and omits some of them. Of around 89,000 clones in the sample, about four fifths were seen once. Sequenced here: PBMCs, sampled from a glioma patient treated with radiotherapy, temozolomide or both. The receptors come from a woman aged 50 to 60 with glioma. The CDR3 runs from the conserved cysteine through the conserved F or W. A D gene is named only where the DNA matches it firmly. A clone size is listed for some rows: how often the clone was seen (once, few, many), or a class if it is expanded.

clone_size: NA
j_call: TRBJ2-5
v_call: TRBV6-1
d_call: NA
cdr3_nt: TGTGCCAGCAGTCGGAAAGAGACCCAGTACTTC
cdr3_aa: CASSRKETQYF

clone_size: NA
j_call: TRBJ2-7
v_call: TRBV7-9
d_call: NA
cdr3_nt: TGTGCCAGCAGATCGGGGCGTACGGGGTACGAGCAGTACTTC
cdr3_aa: CASRSGRTGYEQYF

clone_size: NA
j_call: TRBJ2-7
v_call: TRBV6-1
d_call: NA
cdr3_nt: TGTGCCAGCAGTGAAGCGACGGGACCCTACGAGCAGTACTTC
cdr3_aa: CASSEATGPYEQYF

clone_size: NA
j_call: TRBJ2-5
v_call: TRBV20-1
d_call: NA
cdr3_nt: TGCAGTGGTGACGGGGCGGAGACCCAGTACTTC
cdr3_aa: CSGDGAETQYF

clone_size: NA
j_call: TRBJ1-5
v_call: TRBV19
d_call: TRBD1
cdr3_nt: TGTGCCAGTAGGCAGACAGGGAGTCAGCCCCAGCATTTT
cdr3_aa: CASRQTGSQPQHF

clone_size: NA
j_call: TRBJ2-7
v_call: TRBV2
d_call: NA
cdr3_nt: TGTGCCAGCAGTCCCTCCCCTGCAGGGTACGAGCAGTACTTC
cdr3_aa: CASSPSPAGYEQYF

clone_size: few
j_call: TRBJ1-5
v_call: TRBV12-5
d_call: NA
cdr3_nt: TGTGCTAGTGGCCCAGGGGGCAATCAGCCCCAGCATTTT
cdr3_aa: CASGPGGNQPQHF

clone_size: once
j_call: TRBJ1-1
v_call: TRBV14
d_call: NA
cdr3_nt: TGTGCCAGCAGCCAGGGGATGAACACTGAAGCTTTCTTT
cdr3_aa: CASSQGMNTEAFF

clone_size: NA
j_call: TRBJ2-5
v_call: TRBV6-1
d_call: TRBD1
cdr3_nt: TGTGCCAGCAGTGGGACAGGGGGAGAGACCCAGTACTTC
cdr3_aa: CASSGTGGETQYF

clone_size: NA
j_call: TRBJ2-7
v_call: TRBV19
d_call: NA
cdr3_nt: TGTGCCAGTTCGAACACTGACTACGAGCAGTACTTC
cdr3_aa: CASSNTDYEQYF

clone_size: NA
j_call: TRBJ2-7
v_call: TRBV11-2
d_call: NA
cdr3_nt: TGTGCCAGCAGGTCAAAAAGAGGCGAGCAGTACTTC
cdr3_aa: CASRSKRGEQYF

clone_size: NA
j_call: TRBJ2-5
v_call: TRBV7-6
d_call: NA
cdr3_nt: TGTGCCAGCAGCTTGAGTTGGCAGGGGAATACTCAAGAGACCCAGTACTTC
cdr3_aa: CASSLSWQGNTQETQYF

clone_size: few
j_call: TRBJ2-2
v_call: TRBV5-4
d_call: TRBD1
cdr3_nt: TGTGCCAGCAGCTTGGACAGGGGGGTGAGCACCGGGGAGCTGTTTTTT
cdr3_aa: CASSLDRGVSTGELFF

clone_size: NA
j_call: TRBJ1-1
v_call: TRBV2
d_call: NA
cdr3_nt: TGTGCCAGCAGTTCCACGTGGGAAGCTTTCTTT
cdr3_aa: CASSSTWEAFF

clone_size: NA
j_call: TRBJ2-7
v_call: TRBV5-4
d_call: TRBD2
cdr3_nt: TGTGCCAGCAGCTTGGCAGCAGCGGGGGGCAGGGTGGGCCTCGAGCAGTACTTC
cdr3_aa: CASSLAAAGGRVGLEQYF

clone_size: few
j_call: TRBJ1-4
v_call: TRBV27
d_call: NA
cdr3_nt: TGTGCCAGCAGGTCCAAGGAAAAACTGTTTTTT
cdr3_aa: CASRSKEKLFF

clone_size: once
j_call: TRBJ1-2
v_call: TRBV6-5
d_call: NA
cdr3_nt: TGTGCCAGCAAAAGGGGAGAAGGCTACACCTTC
cdr3_aa: CASKRGEGYTF

clone_size: NA
j_call: TRBJ2-5
v_call: TRBV7-2
d_call: TRBD1
cdr3_nt: TGTGCCAGCAGCCCCTCGGGGGACAGGGAGGAGACCCAGTACTTC
cdr3_aa: CASSPSGDREETQYF

clone_size: NA
j_call: TRBJ2-1
v_call: TRBV6-4
d_call: TRBD1
cdr3_nt: TGTGCCAGCAGTAGGGGACAGTTTATTTCCCCCTACAATGAGCAGTTCTTC
cdr3_aa: CASSRGQFISPYNEQFF

clone_size: NA
j_call: TRBJ1-1
v_call: TRBV20-1
d_call: NA
cdr3_nt: TGCAGTTCCGAATGGTCAGGGTTGGCTTTCTTT
cdr3_aa: CSSEWSGLAFF

clone_size: NA
j_call: TRBJ2-5
v_call: TRBV4-2
d_call: NA
cdr3_nt: TGTGCCAGCAGCCAAGTGGGGGGAGAGACCCAGTACTTC
cdr3_aa: CASSQVGGETQYF

clone_size: once
j_call: TRBJ2-1
v_call: TRBV9
d_call: NA
cdr3_nt: TGTGCCAGCAGCGTCCCCAGAGGGGGGAGCTACAATGAGCAGTTCTTC
cdr3_aa: CASSVPRGGSYNEQFF

clone_size: NA
j_call: TRBJ2-5
v_call: TRBV18
d_call: NA
cdr3_nt: TGTGCCAGCTCACAAGAGGCACAGGGAGAGACCCAGTACTTC
cdr3_aa: CASSQEAQGETQYF

clone_size: NA
j_call: TRBJ2-1
v_call: TRBV30
d_call: TRBD2
cdr3_nt: TGTGCCTGGAGTCTCATTAGCGGGAGGACCTACAATGAGCAGTTCTTC
cdr3_aa: CAWSLISGRTYNEQFF

clone_size: few
j_call: TRBJ1-1
v_call: TRBV4-1
d_call: TRBD1
cdr3_nt: TGCGCCAGCAGCCAAGTCTGGGGGGACAGGGGGAACACTGAAGCTTTCTTT
cdr3_aa: CASSQVWGDRGNTEAFF

clone_size: NA
j_call: TRBJ1-1
v_call: TRBV4-1
d_call: NA
cdr3_nt: TGCGCCAGCAGCCAAGCTCTGGGGATTGAAGCTTTCTTT
cdr3_aa: CASSQALGIEAFF

clone_size: once
j_call: TRBJ2-7
v_call: TRBV5-8
d_call: NA
cdr3_nt: TGTGCCAGCAGCTTAAGGTACGAGCAGTACTTC
cdr3_aa: CASSLRYEQYF

clone_size: NA
j_call: TRBJ1-5
v_call: TRBV4-1
d_call: NA
cdr3_nt: TGCGCCAGCAGCCAAGGCCCCGGGGATCGTAATCAGCCCCAGCATTTT
cdr3_aa: CASSQGPGDRNQPQHF

clone_size: once
j_call: TRBJ1-2
v_call: TRBV27
d_call: NA
cdr3_nt: TGTGCCAGCGGAACACCAGGATTGCAGGGCTACACCTTC
cdr3_aa: CASGTPGLQGYTF

clone_size: NA
j_call: TRBJ1-1
v_call: TRBV19
d_call: NA
cdr3_nt: TGTGCCAGCTCTGAACCAGGGGTTGGGAGCACTGAAGCTTTCTTT
cdr3_aa: CASSEPGVGSTEAFF

clone_size: NA
j_call: TRBJ1-6
v_call: TRBV30
d_call: NA
cdr3_nt: TGTGCCTGGAGTGTAGAAAAAGGGCTGGCACCCCTCCACTTT
cdr3_aa: CAWSVEKGLAPLHF